One T cell receptor beta chain is described in this entry. Which antigen it targets is not known. No base-level quality is on record; no much larger clone is a single base apart. The data were obtained in a study of cytomegalovirus exposure and HLA in healthy donors (TCRdb year 2017). Context from the whole study: According to an earlier analysis of several hundred of the donors, about 179 million T cells yielded 117 million unique TCR beta sequences and about 300 Gb of sequence data. In an earlier analysis of more than 550 of the donors, high-throughput TCR beta sequencing was used to judge whether each TCR beta V gene segment behaved as functional or pseudogenic. Typing coverage differed by locus: A, B, C, DRB1 and DQB1 were typed in roughly 629-630 donors, DQA1 in about 550, DPA1 in 606, and DPB1 in 472. In a later analysis, previously published TCR beta repertoires from fewer than 750 donors were re-analyzed and high-resolution HLA genotyping was added so that TCR occurrence patterns could be studied. An early release covering around 630 HLA-typed donors comprised about 310 gigabases of sequencing data and 65 million to 100 million unique TCR sequences. The study aimed to test whether signatures of past pathogen exposure could be identified by cataloging public T cell receptors. Besides the first cohort of hundreds of subjects, a separate validation cohort made up of roughly 120 different subjects was used. Donor age, sex, ethnicity and CMV serostatus were compiled together with the repertoire data. The T cell repertoires of 666 subjects were profiled by immunosequencing and related to cytomegalovirus serostatus. All discovery cohort repertoires had been generated on a single sequencing platform. High-throughput TCR immunosequencing, statistical association of individual TCRs with disease status, and machine learning were combined to predict cytomegalovirus infection status. Four or five DR-DQ haplotypes were handled as single units for association and clustering, since linkage in the cohort was strong. In a later genetic analysis, genome-wide SNP genotypes for about three fifths of the roughly 670 donors were used, and that subset was treated as a discovery cohort. The later analysis used no new phenotypic data to find candidate immune exposures, relying instead on TCR beta sequences and their occurrence across donors. On average, roughly 200,000 unique TCR beta nucleotide sequences were sequenced per donor among a few hundred genotyped donors of the cohort, with roughly 20% of those sequences being non-productive. HLA typing included class I and class II loci at four-digit resolution. The genetic ancestry cluster associated with self-reported Caucasian donors included about four fifths of the 398 genotyped donors.

The cohort comprised 710 or so healthy bone marrow donors. At the time of sampling, all cohort members were nominally healthy, though unrecorded immune exposures were likely present. The donor was CMV seronegative and was included in the group of around 320 seronegative cohort members. A peripheral blood sample was provided by each donor, and peripheral blood mononuclear cells were used for TCR beta sequencing. The Qiagen DNeasy Blood Extraction Kit was used to extract genomic DNA from the blood cell samples. Overall results and qualifications from the work: Some IMGT-functional V segments, including TRBV6-2 and TRBV6-3, could not be told apart with the 87-base-pair reads, so those segments were excluded. The earlier analysis of about 600 of the donors excluded 15 to 20 rarely observed V segments, including chromosome 9 orphons, because counts were too low. Correlated functional status among segregating V segments might reflect linkage disequilibrium, but an unknown experimental factor could not be ruled out. In the study, approximately 150 TCR beta chains were listed as associated with cytomegalovirus. According to a later analysis, parvovirus B19, influenza, CMV and Epstein-Barr virus appeared linked to several top co-occurrence clusters. CMV serostatus was the only immune exposure information available for the cohort. A cluster of highly shared sequence variants was judged likely to be a technical artifact of the sequencing pipeline. Only TCR beta chains were sequenced in this cohort, and the absence of alpha or paired-chain data limited detectable features. The authors suggested that the approach could potentially be generalized to other disease states and immunological phenotypes. V-gene and J-gene trimming of TCR beta chains was associated with a missense DCLRE1C variant in a later genetic analysis, and the association was replicated in an independent cohort. A few of the identified cytomegalovirus-associated TCR beta chains were confirmed in vitro to be specific for cytomegalovirus antigens. Roughly uniform sequencing depth across donors was assumed in presence/absence analyses, although this assumption may not hold. The classifier was reported to diagnose cytomegalovirus status with high specificity and sensitivity in both the original cohort and the validation cohort. Because HLA typing was missing for some donors at each locus, association tests included only the typed subset. When HLA alleles, especially DR and DQ, strongly co-occurred, attributing TCR associations to individual alleles was difficult. Compared with equally common non-associated chains, HLA-associated TCR beta chains in a later analysis were more clonally expanded and had lower generation probabilities. According to a later analysis, TCR association rates differed among HLA loci, with DRB1 alleles showing the most associated TCRs and HLA-C alleles showing the fewest. Specific HLA alleles were associated with 15,000 to 20,000 TCR beta sequences at a false discovery rate of 0.05 in a later analysis. Most TCR sequences were seen in very few donors, while some public TCRs were found in many individuals. Compared with the roughly 700-donor mean, donors in an Asian-associated ancestry cluster had fewer N-insertions in productive TCRs, according to a later genetic analysis. Broadly in line with IMGT annotations, most TCR beta V segments showed up in productive rearrangements about 90% or about 30% of the time in an earlier analysis of several hundred of the donors. A later analysis found that most CMV-associated TCR beta chains appeared HLA-restricted, with HLA associations seemingly driven largely by CMV exposure. A further reported finding was that TCR beta sequences accurately predicted the HLA-A and HLA-B alleles for most subjects in the first cohort.

CDR1 and CDR2 were assigned from the germline V gene (reference sequence) as LNHDA and SQIVND. V loses 0 bases, J loses 0 bases, and the germline ends lie 6 bases apart. The CDR3 numbers 15 residues from cysteine through phenylalanine. This entry keeps only the CDR3 DNA: 45 bases, framed from base 1. The library relied on the immunoSEQ multiplex PCR assay. For the multiplex PCR, a mixture combining 60 forward primers for TCR Vbeta segments and 13 reverse primers for TCR Jbeta segments was used. A multiplex PCR assay on genomic DNA amplified the CDR3 region of rearranged TCR beta genes. Amplified TCR beta libraries were sequenced as 87-base-pair reads on the Illumina HiSeq System. Regarding the original processing steps: In a later analysis, around 80 million unique TCR beta chains were counted across the 666 repertoires, and about 9.9 million of these chains were shared by at least two donors. A nearest-neighbor algorithm error-corrected the raw reads and collapsed the reads into unique sequences, merging closely related sequences to remove PCR and sequencing errors. To assign V, D and J gene segments, CDR3 sequences were aligned to IMGT reference sequences. Each retained sequence needed at least a six-nucleotide match to both a V gene segment and a J gene segment. Rearrangements were classified as productive when the CDR3 lacked stop codons and remained in frame with V and J, and all other rearrangements were classified as non-productive. Following IMGT convention, CDR3 was defined as the stretch from the second conserved V-encoded cysteine to the conserved J-encoded phenylalanine. The earlier analysis of a few hundred of the donors excluded sequences that lacked an unambiguous match to a single V gene segment. In an earlier analysis of several hundred of the donors, V segments were called functional above 56.7% productive rearrangements and were called segregating when the between-donor standard deviation exceeded 5%. A statistical classification framework was built for diagnosing cytomegalovirus status from the catalog of TCR beta chain sequences. In a later analysis, V and J genes were assigned by comparing TCR nucleotide sequences against IMGT/GENE-DB human TR gene sequences. A later analysis assigned CDR3 sequences and most-parsimonious VDJ recombination scenarios with the TCRdist pipeline. In a later analysis, each TCR beta chain was defined by its CDR3 amino acid sequence together with its V-gene family, and reads without a unique V-gene family were excluded. As a way to deal with suspected cross-contamination and a sequencing artifact, a later analysis dropped approximately 570 nucleotide sequences that were highly shared and had low generation probability. For each public chain, a later analysis derived a clonal expansion index from normalized ranks of inferred template counts within each repertoire. In a later analysis, generation probabilities were computed with a VDJ recombination model fitted to out-of-frame rearrangements, and the resulting probabilities were checked against IGoR. In a later analysis, TCR-TCR, TCR-HLA and TCR-CMV co-occurrence was scored with hypergeometric tests, and a repertoire-size bias correction was applied to TCR pairs. To estimate false discovery rates, a later analysis permuted the HLA or CMV assignments 20 times. A later analysis grouped co-occurring TCRs with DBSCAN, adding TCRdist sequence similarity when clustering within HLA-allele-positive subsets. Co-occurrence clustering excluded repertoires with fewer than 30,000 or more than 120,000 public chains, plus five with anomalous nucleotide sharing. Entries here come from immuneACCESS through TCRdb and include only in-frame sequences with V and J called. Some clones fail to appear in such tables; in the studies checked, an unresolved V gene covers under half of the shortfall, and the cause of the remainder is unknown. That table is the source of V, J and clone size, and D and trimming were worked out from the DNA. The sample profile shows fewer than 200,000 clones; 79% of them were found once. Approximately 2.3% of the sample comes from the top ten.

The TCR originated in a man aged 35 to 55 in good health and CMV-seronegative. The rearranged segments are TRBV19 and TRBJ2-1; too little of a D gene remains to name it. Sequenced material: PBMCs. The CDR3 region: CASSIDFSSYNEQFF. The nucleotide sequence is TGTGCCAGTAGTATAGACTTTAGCTCCTACAATGAGCAGTTCTTC.